This T cell receptor (beta chain) was identified during a study of T cells in Graves' hyperthyroidism and ophthalmopathy. This clonotype has a handful of counts. CDR3 size: 16 residues. Per germline, CDR1 SEHNR and CDR2 FQNEAQ (reference sequence). V lost 5 bases and J lost 3; bases outside the gene matches: 10. Regions amplified from RNA transcripts were the TCR beta CDR3 regions. A first-round RT-PCR of the TCR CDR3 used the HTBI primer set. One entry per CDR3 protein results from TCRdb running MiXCR on the multiplex PCR reads. The sample lists approximately 380,000 distinct CDR3 sequences; under 20% were seen once.

V gene TRBV7-9 combines with J gene TRBJ2-5; 9 bases are a match to TRBD1. The source material was blood. The TCR originated in a young man with Graves' ophthalmopathy. The CDR3 sequence is CASSPRLGQGKETQYF. The CDR3 nucleotides are TGTGCCAGCAGCCCAAGGCTAGGACAGGGGAAAGAGACCCAGTACTTC.